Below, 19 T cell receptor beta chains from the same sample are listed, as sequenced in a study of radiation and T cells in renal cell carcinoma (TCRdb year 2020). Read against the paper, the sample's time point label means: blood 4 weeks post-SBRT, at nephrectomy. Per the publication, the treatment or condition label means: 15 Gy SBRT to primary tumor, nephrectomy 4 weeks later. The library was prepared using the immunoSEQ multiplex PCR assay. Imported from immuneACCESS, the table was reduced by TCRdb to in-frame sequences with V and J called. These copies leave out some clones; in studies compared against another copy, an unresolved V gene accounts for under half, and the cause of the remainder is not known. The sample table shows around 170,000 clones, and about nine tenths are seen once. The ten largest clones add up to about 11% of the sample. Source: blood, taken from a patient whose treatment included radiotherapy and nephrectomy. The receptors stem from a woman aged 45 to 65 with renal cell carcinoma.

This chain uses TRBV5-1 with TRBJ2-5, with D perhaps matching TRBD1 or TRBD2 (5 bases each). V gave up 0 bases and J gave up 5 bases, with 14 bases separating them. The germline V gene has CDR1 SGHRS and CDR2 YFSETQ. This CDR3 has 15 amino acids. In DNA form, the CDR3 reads TGCGCCAGCAGCTTGGCCGCTAGTTGGGGGGAGACCCAGTACTTC. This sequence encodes CASSLAASWGETQYF.

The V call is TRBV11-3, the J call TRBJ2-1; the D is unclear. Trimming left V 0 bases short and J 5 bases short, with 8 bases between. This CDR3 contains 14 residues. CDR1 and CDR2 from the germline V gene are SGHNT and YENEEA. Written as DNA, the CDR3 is TGTGCCAGCAGCTTAGATGGCTTGGACAATGAGCAGTTCTTC. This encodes CASSLDGLDNEQFF. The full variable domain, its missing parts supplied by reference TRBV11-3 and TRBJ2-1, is EAGVVQSPRYKIIEKKQPVAFWCNPISGHNTLYWYLQNLGQGPELLIRYENEEAVDDSQLPKDRFSAERLKGVDSTLKIQPAELGDSAVYLCASSLDGLDNEQFFGPGTRLTVL.

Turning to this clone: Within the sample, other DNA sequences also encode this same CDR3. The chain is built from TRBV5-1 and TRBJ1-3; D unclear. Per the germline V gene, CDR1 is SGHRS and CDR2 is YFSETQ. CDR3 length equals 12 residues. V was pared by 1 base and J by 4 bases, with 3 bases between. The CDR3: CASSLPGNTIYF. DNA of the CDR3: TGCGCCAGCAGCTTGCCAGGAAACACCATATATTTT.

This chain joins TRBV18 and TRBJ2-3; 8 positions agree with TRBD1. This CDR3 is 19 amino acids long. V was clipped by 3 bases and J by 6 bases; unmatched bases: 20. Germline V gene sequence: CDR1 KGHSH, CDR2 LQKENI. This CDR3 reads CASSPPPGQVLEREDTQYF. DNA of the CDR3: TGTGCCAGCTCACCCCCGCCGGGACAGGTACTCGAAAGGGAGGATACGCAGTATTTT.

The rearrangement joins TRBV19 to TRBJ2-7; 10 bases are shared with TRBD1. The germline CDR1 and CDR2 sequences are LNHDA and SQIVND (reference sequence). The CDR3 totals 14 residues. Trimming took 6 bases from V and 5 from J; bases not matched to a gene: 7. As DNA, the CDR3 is TGTGCCAGTAGCACCGGGACAGGGGCGGACGAGCAGTACTTC. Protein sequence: CASSTGTGADEQYF. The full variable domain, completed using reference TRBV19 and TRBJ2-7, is DGGITQSPKYLFRKEGQNVTLSCEQNLNHDAMYWYRQDPGQGLRLIYYSQIVNDFQKGDIAEGYSVSREKKESFPLTVTSAQKNPTAFYLCASSTGTGADEQYFGPGTRLTVT.

The CDR3 loop is CASSRSGGQETQYF. CDR3 nucleotide sequence: TGCGCCAGCAGCCGTAGCGGTGGCCAAGAGACCCAGTACTTC. The rearrangement links TRBV5-1 to TRBJ2-5; D perhaps matches TRBD2 (6 bases). The CDR3 is made up of 14 amino acids. CDR1 and CDR2 from the germline V gene are SGHRS and YFSETQ. Trimming took 4 bases from V and 1 from J, leaving 11 bases between them.

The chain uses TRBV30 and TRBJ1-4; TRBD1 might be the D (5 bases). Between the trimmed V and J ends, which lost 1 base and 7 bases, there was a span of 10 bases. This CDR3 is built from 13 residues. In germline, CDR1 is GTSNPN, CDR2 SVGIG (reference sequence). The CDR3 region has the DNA TGTGCCTGGAGTGGGGACGTCGCTGAAAAACTGTTTTTT. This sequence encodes CAWSGDVAEKLFF.

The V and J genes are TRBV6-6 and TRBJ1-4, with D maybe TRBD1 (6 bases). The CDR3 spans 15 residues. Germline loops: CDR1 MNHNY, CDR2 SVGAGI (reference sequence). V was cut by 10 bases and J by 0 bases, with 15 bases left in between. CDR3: CATRDNKATNEKLFF. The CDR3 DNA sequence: TGTGCCACCCGGGACAACAAAGCAACTAATGAAAAACTGTTTTTT.

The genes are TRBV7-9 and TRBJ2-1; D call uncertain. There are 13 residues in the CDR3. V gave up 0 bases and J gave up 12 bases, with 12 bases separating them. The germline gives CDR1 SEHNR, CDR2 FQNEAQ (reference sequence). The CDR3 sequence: CASSLAFQSTQFF. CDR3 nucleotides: TGTGCCAGCAGCTTAGCATTCCAATCCACGCAGTTCTTC.

CDR3 nucleotide sequence: TGTGCCAGCAGCTTAATGTCCCTAGCCCCCTACAATGAGCAGTTCTTC. Translated, it gives CASSLMSLAPYNEQFF. The chain joins TRBV7-9 to TRBJ2-1; D might be TRBD2 (5 bases). The CDR3 is 16 amino acids. Trimming stripped 2 bases from V and 2 bases from J, with 13 bases between. The germline V gene has CDR1 SEHNR and CDR2 FQNEAQ (reference sequence).

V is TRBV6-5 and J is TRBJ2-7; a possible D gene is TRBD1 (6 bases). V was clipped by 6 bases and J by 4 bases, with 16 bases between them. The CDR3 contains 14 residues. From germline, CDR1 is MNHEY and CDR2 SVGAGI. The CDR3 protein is CASSKQGLRYEQYF. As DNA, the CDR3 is TGTGCCAGCAGCAAACAGGGTCTGCGTTACGAGCAGTACTTC.

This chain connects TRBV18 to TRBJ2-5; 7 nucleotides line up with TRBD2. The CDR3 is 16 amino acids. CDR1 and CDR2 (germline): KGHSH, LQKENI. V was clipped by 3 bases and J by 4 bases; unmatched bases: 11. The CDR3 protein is CASSPRTSGAGETQYF. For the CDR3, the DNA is TGTGCCAGCTCACCTAGGACTAGTGGTGCTGGAGAGACCCAGTACTTC.

The CDR3 spells CASVRGLEAFF. The CDR3 region has the DNA TGTGCCAGTGTGCGGGGCTTAGAAGCTTTCTTT. The genes are TRBV19 and TRBJ1-1; tentative D call: TRBD1 (5 bases). V gave up 8 bases and J gave up 8 bases, with 12 bases separating them. The CDR3 is made up of 11 amino acids. CDR1 is LNHDA, CDR2 SQIVND, per germline (reference sequence).

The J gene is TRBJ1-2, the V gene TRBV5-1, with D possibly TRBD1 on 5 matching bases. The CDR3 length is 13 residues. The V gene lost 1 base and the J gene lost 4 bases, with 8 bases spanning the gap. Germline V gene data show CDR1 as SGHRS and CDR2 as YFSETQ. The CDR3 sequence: CASSLTTVYGYTF. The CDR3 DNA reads TGCGCCAGCAGCTTGACGACAGTCTATGGCTACACCTTC.

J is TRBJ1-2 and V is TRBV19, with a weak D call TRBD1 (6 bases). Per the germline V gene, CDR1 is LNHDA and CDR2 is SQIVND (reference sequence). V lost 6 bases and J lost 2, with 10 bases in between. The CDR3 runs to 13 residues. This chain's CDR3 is CASRVGGNYGYTF. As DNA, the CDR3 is TGTGCCAGTAGAGTCGGGGGCAACTATGGCTACACCTTC. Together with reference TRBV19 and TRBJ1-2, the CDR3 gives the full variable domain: DGGITQSPKYLFRKEGQNVTLSCEQNLNHDAMYWYRQDPGQGLRLIYYSQIVNDFQKGDIAEGYSVSREKKESFPLTVTSAQKNPTAFYLCASRVGGNYGYTFGSGTRLTVV.

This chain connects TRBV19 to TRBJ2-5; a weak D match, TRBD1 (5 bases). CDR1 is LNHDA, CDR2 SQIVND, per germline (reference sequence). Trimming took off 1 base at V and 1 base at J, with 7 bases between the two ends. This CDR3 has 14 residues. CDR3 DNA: TGTGCCAGTAGTATAGGACAGTCCCAAGAGACCCAGTACTTC. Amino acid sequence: CASSIGQSQETQYF.

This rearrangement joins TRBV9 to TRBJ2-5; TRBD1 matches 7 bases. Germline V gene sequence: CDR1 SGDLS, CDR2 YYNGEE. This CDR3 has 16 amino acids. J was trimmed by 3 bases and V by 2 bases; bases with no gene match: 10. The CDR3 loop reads CASSVTSGQVKETQYF. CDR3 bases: TGTGCCAGCAGCGTGACCTCCGGACAGGTGAAAGAGACCCAGTACTTC.

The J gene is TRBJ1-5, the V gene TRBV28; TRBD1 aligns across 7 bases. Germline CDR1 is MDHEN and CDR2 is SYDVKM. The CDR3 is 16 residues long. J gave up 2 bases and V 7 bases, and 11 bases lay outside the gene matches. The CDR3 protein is CASTVRGGAGNQPQHF. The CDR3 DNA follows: TGTGCCAGCACCGTCCGAGGGGGCGCGGGCAATCAGCCCCAGCATTTT. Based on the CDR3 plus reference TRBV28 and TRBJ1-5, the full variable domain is DVKVTQSSRYLVKRTGEKVFLECVQDMDHENMFWYRQDPGLGLRLIYFSYDVKMKEKGDIPEGYSVSREKKERFSLILESASTNQTSMYLCASTVRGGAGNQPQHFGDGTRLSIL.

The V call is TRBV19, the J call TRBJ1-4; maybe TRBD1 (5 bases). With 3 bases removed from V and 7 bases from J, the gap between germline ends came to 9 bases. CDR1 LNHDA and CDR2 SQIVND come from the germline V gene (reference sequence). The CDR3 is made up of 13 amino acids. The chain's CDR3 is CASSITGLEKLFF. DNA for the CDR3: TGTGCCAGTAGTATCACAGGACTTGAAAAACTGTTTTTT.